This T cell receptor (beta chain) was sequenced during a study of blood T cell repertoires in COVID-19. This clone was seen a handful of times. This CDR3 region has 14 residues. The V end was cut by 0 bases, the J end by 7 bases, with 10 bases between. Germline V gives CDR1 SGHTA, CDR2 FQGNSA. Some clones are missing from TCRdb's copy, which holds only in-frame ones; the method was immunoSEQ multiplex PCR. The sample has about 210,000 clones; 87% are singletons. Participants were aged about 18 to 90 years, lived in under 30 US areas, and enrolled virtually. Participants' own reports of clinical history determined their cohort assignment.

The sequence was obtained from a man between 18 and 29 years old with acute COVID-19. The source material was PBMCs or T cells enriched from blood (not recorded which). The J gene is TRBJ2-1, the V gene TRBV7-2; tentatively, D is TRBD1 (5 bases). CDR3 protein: CASSLAGVANEQFF. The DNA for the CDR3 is TGTGCCAGCAGCTTAGCAGGGGTTGCGAATGAGCAGTTCTTC.